The rows below give T cell receptor beta chains drawn from one sample of a study of T cells in Graves' hyperthyroidism and ophthalmopathy. TCRdb reprocessed the multiplex PCR reads via MiXCR and lists one record per CDR3 protein. The sample lists roughly 580,000 distinct CDR3 sequences, about 15% occurring once. Input material: blood. All receptors derive from a woman in her twenties or thirties with Graves' hyperthyroidism that later progressed to Graves' ophthalmopathy. CDR3s include the opening cysteine and the closing phenylalanine or tryptophan. Fields, in order: clone size, V gene, J gene, D gene, CDR3 protein, CDR3 DNA. A D gene is named only where the DNA matches it firmly. Part of the rows lack a size; the others show once, few, many or a class for expanded clones.

size: few; V: TRBV11-2; J: TRBJ1-1; D: .; CDR3: CASSLEYGMNTEAFF; DNA: TGTGCCAGCAGCTTAGAGTACGGAATGAACACTGAAGCTTTCTTT
size: many; V: TRBV19; J: TRBJ1-5; D: TRBD1; CDR3: CATRPGQGEPQHF; DNA: TGTGCCACCAGACCGGGACAGGGTGAGCCCCAGCATTTT
size: many; V: TRBV29-1; J: TRBJ2-7; D: TRBD2; CDR3: CSAGLAGTYEQYF; DNA: TGCAGCGCCGGACTAGCGGGGACCTACGAGCAGTACTTC
size: many; V: TRBV10-3; J: TRBJ2-5; D: TRBD1; CDR3: CAIRAPGQNQETQYF; DNA: TGTGCCATCAGGGCGCCGGGACAGAACCAAGAGACCCAGTACTTC
size: few; V: TRBV18; J: TRBJ1-1; D: .; CDR3: CASSPQGKDTEAFF; DNA: TGTGCCAGCTCACCCCAGGGGAAGGACACTGAAGCTTTCTTT
size: .; V: TRBV7-8; J: TRBJ2-7; D: .; CDR3: CASSVTGLTLHEQYF; DNA: TGTGCCAGCAGCGTTACCGGGCTTACCTTGCACGAGCAGTACTTC
size: many; V: TRBV10-3; J: TRBJ2-1; D: TRBD2; CDR3: CAIRPGLAANEQFF; DNA: TGTGCCATCAGACCGGGACTAGCGGCCAATGAGCAGTTCTTC
size: .; V: TRBV5-6; J: TRBJ1-4; D: .; CDR3: CASSMLSGSAGEKLFF; DNA: TGTGCCAGCAGCATGCTATCAGGGTCAGCGGGTGAAAAACTGTTTTTT
size: many; V: TRBV2; J: TRBJ1-3; D: .; CDR3: CASSESGIRTGNTIYF; DNA: TGTGCCAGCAGTGAATCCGGAATCCGAACTGGAAACACCATATATTTT
size: .; V: TRBV29-1; J: TRBJ2-1; D: TRBD1; CDR3: CSVLTRDRGRINEQFF; DNA: TGCAGCGTTTTAACCCGGGACAGGGGTAGGATAAATGAGCAGTTCTTC
size: many; V: TRBV29-1; J: TRBJ1-1; D: .; CDR3: CSALWTREAFF; DNA: .
size: many; V: TRBV5-1; J: TRBJ1-5; D: TRBD1; CDR3: CASSPWTGPNQPQHF; DNA: TGCGCCAGCAGCCCGTGGACAGGGCCCAATCAGCCCCAGCATTTT
size: many; V: TRBV5-1; J: TRBJ1-5; D: .; CDR3: CASSLGGGGPESNQPQHF; DNA: TGCGCCAGCAGCTTGGGAGGTGGCGGGCCGGAGAGCAATCAGCCCCAGCATTTT
size: .; V: TRBV18; J: TRBJ2-3; D: TRBD2; CDR3: CASSPTSGSSDTQYF; DNA: TGTGCCAGCTCACCGACTAGCGGGAGTTCAGATACGCAGTATTTT
size: .; V: TRBV11-3; J: TRBJ1-2; D: .; CDR3: CASSYSGQLNYGYTF; DNA: TGTGCCAGCAGCTACAGCGGACAGCTCAATTATGGCTACACCTTC
size: .; V: TRBV14; J: TRBJ1-3; D: .; CDR3: CASSRSLGGNTIYF; DNA: TGTGCCAGCAGCCGCTCATTGGGGGGGAACACCATATATTTT
size: many; V: TRBV2; J: TRBJ2-4; D: .; CDR3: CASRANRDGVAKNIQYF; DNA: TGTGCCAGCAGGGCCAACCGGGACGGAGTAGCCAAAAACATTCAGTACTTC
size: .; V: TRBV20-1; J: TRBJ2-7; D: TRBD1; CDR3: CSAGGQDPRRYVGPNYEQYF; DNA: TGCAGTGCTGGAGGACAGGACCCAAGAAGATACGTTGGTCCCAACTACGAGCAGTACTTC